Below, 29 T cell receptor beta chains from the same sample are listed, as sequenced in a study of blood T cells in healthy people across ages (dated by TCRdb to the mid-2010s). The library was obtained by 5' RACE. Sequencer: Illumina HiSeq 2500. A second PCR of roughly 7 to 11 cycles was performed with a sample-barcoded 5' primer and a J-beta primer mix. In TCRdb, the public reads were trimmed at Q25 with fastp and aligned with MiXCR, with productive beta chains retained. Each entry merges the rows of one CDR3 protein and shows their most common DNA and genes. Counted in this sample were about 1,500,000 distinct CDR3 sequences; 28% of them appeared once. The biggest ten clones account for approximately 7.7% of the sample. Material for sequencing was blood. The origin of the receptors is a woman aged 25 to 39 in good health.

The chain joins TRBV5-1 to TRBJ2-2; TRBD1 agrees at 10 bases. Germline CDR1 reads SGHRS; CDR2 reads YFSETQ. V was pared by 4 bases and J by 7 bases, with 10 bases of the junction left unmatched. The CDR3 has 16 amino acids. The CDR3 loop reads CASSMASGQGVGELFF. CDR3 sequence (DNA): TGCGCCAGCAGCATGGCTTCCGGACAGGGGGTCGGGGAGCTGTTTTTT.

This clonotype was observed a handful of times. The J gene is TRBJ1-1, the V gene TRBV12-3 or TRBV12-4; D is possibly TRBD1 (6 bases). The CDR3 is 12 residues long. The V gene lost 3 bases and the J gene lost 11 bases, with 13 bases spanning the gap. The CDR3 nucleotides read TGTGCCAGCAGTTTCTCGGAGGGGGGCGCTTTCTTT. Its translation: CASSFSEGGAFF.

CDR3: CSAQEGAYEQYF. DNA for the CDR3: TGCAGTGCTCAGGAGGGGGCCTACGAGCAGTACTTC. The chain employs TRBV20-1 and TRBJ2-7; D could derive from TRBD1 or TRBD2 (6 bases each). The CDR3 runs 12 residues. The V gene lost 5 bases and the J gene lost 2 bases, with 10 bases spanning the gap. Germline V gene data show CDR1 as DFQATT and CDR2 as SNEGSKA (reference sequence).

This clonotype was seen a handful of times. V usage is TRBV4-2 and J usage is TRBJ1-2, with 9 bases matching TRBD1. Germline assignment: CDR1 LGHNA and CDR2 YNFKEQ. The CDR3 spans 15 residues. V lost 4 bases, J lost 0 bases, and 3 bases stayed unmatched. CDR3 DNA sequence: TGTGCCAGCAGCCCGGGACAGGGTACTAACTATGGCTACACCTTC. Its translation: CASSPGQGTNYGYTF.

This clonotype was seen only a few times. This chain uses TRBV20-1 with TRBJ2-5, with 7 bases aligning to TRBD2. Germline CDR1 DFQATT, CDR2 SNEGSKA (reference sequence). The CDR3 runs 15 residues. Trimming removed 1 base from V and 4 bases from J; junction bases left unmatched: 9. The CDR3 DNA follows: TGCAGTGCTAGAGGGGGGGAGGGATTTCCAGAGACCCAGTACTTC. As protein: CSARGGEGFPETQYF.

The V and J genes are TRBV7-2 and TRBJ2-1, with D perhaps matching TRBD1 or TRBD2 (5 bases each). In germline, CDR1 is SGHTA, CDR2 FQGNSA. CDR3 length equals 13 residues. V lost 5 bases to trimming and J lost 7 bases, with 12 bases between them. The CDR3 nucleotides are TGTGCCAGCAGCGTCCGGGACCGTAATGAGCAGTTCTTC. This gives the protein CASSVRDRNEQFF.

CDR3 loop: CASSGSGRKNTEAFF. CDR3 bases: TGCGCCAGCTCTGGCTCGGGACGGAAGAACACTGAAGCTTTCTTT. The gene calls are TRBV10-2 and TRBJ1-1; possibly TRBD1 for D (5 bases). Germline V gives CDR1 WSHSY, CDR2 SAAADI. The CDR3 length is 15 residues. Trimming left V 8 bases short and J 1 base short, with 17 bases between.

The DNA for the CDR3 is TGTGCCAGCAGTCCCGATAGTAGCGGGGAGCAGTTCTTC. Its protein is CASSPDSSGEQFF. This sequence joins TRBV2 and TRBJ2-1; 7 positions agree with TRBD2. This CDR3 region has 13 residues. The V segment lost 5 bases and the J segment 10 bases; nucleotides outside the gene matches: 8. Germline CDR1 and CDR2: SNHLY and FYNNEI.

The rearrangement uses TRBV10-3 and TRBJ1-4; TRBD1 might be the D (6 bases). This CDR3 has 14 amino acids. Germline V gene data show CDR1 as ENHRY and CDR2 as SYGVKD. Trimming took off 2 bases at V and 3 bases at J, with 7 bases between the two ends. CDR3 in DNA: TGTGCCATCAGTGAGGGGACATCTAATGAAAAACTGTTTTTT. It is translated as CAISEGTSNEKLFF.

V usage is TRBV5-1 and J usage is TRBJ2-1; no firm D call. CDR1 is SGHRS, CDR2 YFSETQ, per germline. Trimming stripped 4 bases from V and 10 bases from J, with 12 bases between. The CDR3 sequence is 12 residues long. The CDR3 loop reads CASSRPSNEQFF. In DNA, the CDR3 is TGCGCCAGCAGCCGGCCGAGCAACGAGCAGTTCTTC.

The genes are TRBV12-3 or TRBV12-4 and TRBJ1-3; D is unclear. The CDR3 runs 14 residues. V lost 3 bases and J lost 0, with 6 bases in between. The CDR3 bases are TGTGCCAGCAGTTTGCAGAGCTCTGGAAACACCATATATTTT. Its protein is CASSLQSSGNTIYF.

The chain couples TRBV6-2 or TRBV6-3 to TRBJ2-7, with 7 bases aligning to TRBD2. CDR3 size: 16 residues. CDR1 is MNHEY and CDR2 is SVGEGT in the germline V gene. The J segment lost 2 bases and the V segment lost 2 bases, leaving 9 bases of the junction unmatched. The CDR3 nucleotides read TGTGCCAGCAGTTACCCCCTTAGCGGGCCGACCTACGAGCAGTACTTC. Amino acid sequence: CASSYPLSGPTYEQYF.

This rearrangement joins TRBV6-5 to TRBJ2-2, with TRBD1 as a possible D gene (6 bases). The CDR3 runs to 15 residues. Trimming took off 5 bases at V and 6 bases at J, with 16 bases between the two ends. Germline values: CDR1 MNHEY, CDR2 SVGAGI. The CDR3 protein is CASSKPSTGSGELFF. As DNA, the CDR3 is TGTGCCAGCAGTAAACCCTCCACAGGGTCCGGGGAGCTGTTTTTT.

This clonotype was seen more than once but under ten times. The chain combines TRBV3-1 with TRBJ1-6; 11 bases fit TRBD1. The germline CDR1 and CDR2 sequences are LGHDT and YNNKEL (reference sequence). The trim removed 3 bases at V and 8 bases at J, leaving 0 bases unmatched. This CDR3 contains 14 residues. The CDR3 protein is CASSQDRGHSPLHF. In DNA form, the CDR3 reads TGTGCCAGCAGCCAGGACAGGGGGCATTCACCCCTCCACTTT.

The gene calls are TRBV7-2 and TRBJ2-3; D is undetermined. The V end was cut by 3 bases, the J end by 3 bases, with 13 bases between. This CDR3 spans 15 amino acids. CDR1 and CDR2 from the germline V gene are SGHTA and FQGNSA. CDR3 in DNA: TGTGCCAGCAGCTTCCTACTTCCCCCGACAGATACGCAGTATTTT. This gives the protein CASSFLLPPTDTQYF. Full variable domain (remainder filled in from reference TRBV7-2 and TRBJ2-3): GAGVSQSPSNKVTEKGKDVELRCDPISGHTALYWYRQSLGQGLEFLIYFQGNSAPDKSGLPSDRFSAERTGGSVSTLTIQRTQQEDSAVYLCASSFLLPPTDTQYFGPGTRLTVL.

Ten or more counts support this clonotype. The chain employs TRBV10-2 and TRBJ2-5, with TRBD1 matching over 8 bases. J was trimmed by 2 bases and V by 9 bases; bases with no gene match: 8. The V gene's germline CDR1 is WSHSY and CDR2 SAAADI. The CDR3 consists of 14 residues. DNA for the CDR3: TGCGCCAGTTTCGGACAGGGCGGTCAAGAGACCCAGTACTTC. Residues: CASFGQGGQETQYF.

This clonotype was counted between two and nine times. A much larger clone lies one base from this, so it may be a read error. The chain carries TRBV4-3 and TRBJ2-5, with 8 bases identical to TRBD2. With 3 bases clipped from V and 11 bases from J, the junction kept 8 bases outside the gene matches. Germline loops: CDR1 LGHNA, CDR2 YSLEER. The CDR3 contains 13 residues. The CDR3 here is CASSHREGDEQYF. CDR3 sequence (DNA): TGCGCCAGCAGCCATCGGGAGGGGGATGAGCAGTACTTC.

The CDR3 reads CASSAVRGTEAFF. As DNA, the CDR3 is TGTGCCAGCAGTGCGGTCCGGGGCACTGAAGCTTTCTTT. The chain links TRBV6-5 to TRBJ1-1; D call uncertain. CDR1 is MNHEY, CDR2 SVGAGI, per germline. V was pared by 5 bases and J by 4 bases, with 11 bases between. This CDR3 contains 13 residues.

Details on this clonotype: It may be a read error: a sequence one base away is much more abundant. The chain carries TRBV12-3 or TRBV12-4 and TRBJ2-5, with TRBD2 matching 14 bases. The CDR3 loop spans 15 amino acids. V shed 5 bases, J shed 11 bases, and the junction held 10 bases outside the gene matches. The CDR3: CASSQGTSGSPQQYF. CDR3 sequence (DNA): TGTGCCAGCAGTCAGGGGACTAGCGGGAGTCCCCAGCAGTACTTC.

The rearrangement uses TRBV20-1 and TRBJ2-1, with 7 bases matching TRBD2. The CDR3 covers 13 residues. With 0 bases clipped from V and 13 bases from J, the junction kept 9 bases outside the gene matches. Germline V gives CDR1 DFQATT, CDR2 SNEGSKA (reference sequence). The CDR3 DNA follows: TGCAGTGCTAGAGATGGTAGCGGGCCCCTCCAGTTCTTC. It yields the protein CSARDGSGPLQFF.

This clonotype was found a few times. The V and J genes are TRBV2 and TRBJ1-2; no clear D gene. The germline V gene has CDR1 SNHLY and CDR2 FYNNEI. V was trimmed by 5 bases and J by 6 bases, leaving 10 bases between them. The CDR3 is 12 amino acids. The DNA of the CDR3 is TGTGCCAGCAGTCCGTGGAGAGATGGCTACACCTTC. This codes for CASSPWRDGYTF.

The rearrangement joins TRBV29-1 to TRBJ2-2; D remains ambiguous. The CDR3 length is 16 residues. V was clipped by 6 bases and J by 2 bases, with 19 bases between them. Germline V gene data show CDR1 as SQVTM and CDR2 as ANQGSEA. The CDR3 reads CSVQKPPISNTGELFF. DNA for the CDR3: TGCAGCGTCCAAAAACCCCCTATTTCCAACACCGGGGAGCTGTTTTTT.

In this sample, this clonotype turned up a few times. The V gene is TRBV15, the J gene TRBJ2-5; tentatively, D is TRBD1 (6 bases). The V gene lost 1 base and the J gene lost 5 bases, with 17 bases spanning the gap. CDR3 size: 16 residues. Germline V gene data show CDR1 as LNHNV and CDR2 as YYDKDF (reference sequence). DNA for the CDR3: TGTGCCACCAGCAGAGCCCCAGTACAGGGCGGGGAGACCCAGTACTTC. Encoded protein: CATSRAPVQGGETQYF. Filled out from reference TRBV15 and TRBJ2-5, the complete variable domain reads DAMVIQNPRYQVTQFGKPVTLSCSQTLNHNVMYWYQQKSSQAPKLLFHYYDKDFNNEADTPDNFQSRRPNTSFCFLDIRSPGLGDTAMYLCATSRAPVQGGETQYFGPGTRLLVL.

The J gene is TRBJ1-3, the V gene TRBV6-5; no clear D. Trimming removed 8 bases from V and 0 bases from J, with 2 bases in between. The CDR3 runs to 11 residues. Germline CDR1 reads MNHEY; CDR2 reads SVGAGI. The CDR3 nucleotides read TGTGCCAGCCGCTCTGGAAACACCATATATTTT. The encoded protein is CASRSGNTIYF.

There are many counts of this clonotype. In DNA form, the CDR3 reads TGCAGCGTTGAAGGGGCGGAAGCCAAAAACATTCAGTACTTC. Amino acids: CSVEGAEAKNIQYF. This sequence joins TRBV29-1 and TRBJ2-4, with unresolved D. V lost 1 base and J 0 bases, leaving 7 bases between the germline ends. Germline V gene sequence: CDR1 SQVTM, CDR2 ANQGSEA. CDR3 length equals 14 residues.

This clonotype was observed many times. The chain recombines TRBV28 with TRBJ2-7; TRBD1 might be the D (5 bases). CDR3 size: 12 residues. Germline assignment: CDR1 MDHEN and CDR2 SYDVKM. Trimming removed 4 bases from V and 3 bases from J, with 7 bases in between. The CDR3 region has the DNA TGTGCCAGCAGTTCGGACAACTACGAGCAGTACTTC. Translating it yields CASSSDNYEQYF. The whole variable domain, filled in from reference TRBV28 and TRBJ2-7, reads DVKVTQSSRYLVKRTGEKVFLECVQDMDHENMFWYRQDPGLGLRLIYFSYDVKMKEKGDIPEGYSVSREKKERFSLILESASTNQTSMYLCASSSDNYEQYFGPGTRLTVT.

Worth noting for this clonotype: At one boundary the junction diverges from the germline segment, which might be a read error. This chain connects TRBV11-1 to TRBJ2-3; TRBD1 matches at 8 bases. The germline V gene encodes CDR1 SGHAT and CDR2 FQDESV (reference sequence). CDR3 length: 16 amino acids. DNA of the CDR3: TGTGCCAGCAGCCAGACCGGGACAGGATCCTCGGATACGCGGTATTTT. Its translation: CASSQTGTGSSDTRYF.

The chain is built from TRBV20-1 and TRBJ2-3, with TRBD2 matching 12 bases. This CDR3 has 15 residues. Germline CDR1 DFQATT, CDR2 SNEGSKA (reference sequence). After removal of 3 bases from V and 1 base from J, the junction contained 2 bases not matched to a gene. The CDR3 region has the DNA TGCAGTGCTAGCTCTAGCGGGGGGGGCACAGATACGCAGTATTTT. Protein sequence: CSASSSGGGTDTQYF.

Notes on this clonotype: It may be a read error: a sequence one base away is much more abundant. This rearrangement joins TRBV9 to TRBJ1-5; TRBD1 matches at 7 bases. Germline values: CDR1 SGDLS, CDR2 YYNGEE. The CDR3 runs to 15 residues. The CDR3 loop is CASSPGTVGNHPQHF. CDR3 coding DNA: TGTGCCAGCAGCCCGGGGACAGTAGGCAATCATCCCCAGCATTTT.